This T cell receptor beta chain was observed in a study of cytomegalovirus exposure and HLA in healthy donors. Germline CDR1 is SGHRS and CDR2 is YFSETQ. The CDR3 totals 14 residues. Trimming pared 0 bases from V and 2 bases from J, leaving 8 bases between. Primers included in the PCR were 60 Vbeta and 13 Jbeta primers. This table comes from immunoSEQ multiplex PCR, and its TCRdb copy is limited to in-frame clones, with some not included. This table has 170,000 or so clones, around four fifths appearing once. The V and J genes are TRBV5-1 and TRBJ1-1; unclear D gene. Sequences were obtained from PBMCs. This receptor was taken from a woman in her 30s in good health and CMV-seropositive. The CDR3 DNA reads as TGCGCCAGCAGCTTGGTGGCCGCTAACACTGAAGCTTTCTTT. Translated, it gives CASSLVAANTEAFF.